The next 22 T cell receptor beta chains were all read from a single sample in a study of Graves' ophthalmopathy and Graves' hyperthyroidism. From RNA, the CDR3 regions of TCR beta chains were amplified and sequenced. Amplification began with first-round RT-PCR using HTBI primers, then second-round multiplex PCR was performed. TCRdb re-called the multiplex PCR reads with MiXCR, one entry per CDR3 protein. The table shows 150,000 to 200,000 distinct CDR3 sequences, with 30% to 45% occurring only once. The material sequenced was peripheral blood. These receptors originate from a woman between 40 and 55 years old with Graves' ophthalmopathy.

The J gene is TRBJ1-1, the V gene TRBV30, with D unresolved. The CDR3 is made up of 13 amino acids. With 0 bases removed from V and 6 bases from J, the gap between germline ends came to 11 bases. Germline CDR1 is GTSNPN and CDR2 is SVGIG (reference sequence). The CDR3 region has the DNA TGTGCCTGGAGTGTAACTCCAAACGCTGAAGCTTTCTTT. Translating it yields CAWSVTPNAEAFF.

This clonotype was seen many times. The CDR3 spells CASSETDQPQHF. The CDR3 coding sequence is TGTGCCAGCAGTGAAACTGATCAGCCCCAGCATTTT. The chain employs TRBV27 and TRBJ1-5, with no clear D. This CDR3 has 12 residues. Trimming took 5 bases from V and 5 from J, leaving 7 bases between them. The germline V gene has CDR1 MNHEY and CDR2 SMNVEV (reference sequence).

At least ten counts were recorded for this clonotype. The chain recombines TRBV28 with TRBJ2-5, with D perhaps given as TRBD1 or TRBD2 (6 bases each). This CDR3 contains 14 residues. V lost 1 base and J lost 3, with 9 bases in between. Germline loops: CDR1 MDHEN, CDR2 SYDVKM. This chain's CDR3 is CASSLYRGEETQYF. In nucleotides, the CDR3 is TGTGCCAGCAGTTTATATAGGGGGGAAGAGACCCAGTACTTC.

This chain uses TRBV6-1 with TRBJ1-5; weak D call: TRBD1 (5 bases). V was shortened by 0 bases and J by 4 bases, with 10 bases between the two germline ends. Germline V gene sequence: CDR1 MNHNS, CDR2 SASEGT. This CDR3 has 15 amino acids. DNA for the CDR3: TGTGCCAGCAGTGAAGCTGTTTACAGGAATCAGCCCCAGCATTTT. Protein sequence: CASSEAVYRNQPQHF.

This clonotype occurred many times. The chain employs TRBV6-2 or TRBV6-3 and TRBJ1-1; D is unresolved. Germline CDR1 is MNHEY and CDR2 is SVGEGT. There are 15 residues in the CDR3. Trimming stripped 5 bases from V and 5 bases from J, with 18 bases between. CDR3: CASSARVTLGTEAFF. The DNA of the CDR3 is TGTGCCAGCAGTGCAAGGGTCACCCTGGGGACTGAAGCTTTCTTT.

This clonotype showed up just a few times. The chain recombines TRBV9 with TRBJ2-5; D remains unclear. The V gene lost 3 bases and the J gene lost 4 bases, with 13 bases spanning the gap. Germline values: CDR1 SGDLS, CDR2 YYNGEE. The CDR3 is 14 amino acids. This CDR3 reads CASSASTLRETQYF. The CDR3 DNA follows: TGTGCCAGCAGCGCCAGTACCCTACGAGAGACCCAGTACTTC.

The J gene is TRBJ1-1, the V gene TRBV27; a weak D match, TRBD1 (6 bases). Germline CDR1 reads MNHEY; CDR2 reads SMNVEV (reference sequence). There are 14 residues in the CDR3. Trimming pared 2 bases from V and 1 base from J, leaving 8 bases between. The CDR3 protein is CASSLGGQNTEAFF. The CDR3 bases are TGTGCCAGCAGTTTAGGGGGCCAGAACACTGAAGCTTTCTTT.

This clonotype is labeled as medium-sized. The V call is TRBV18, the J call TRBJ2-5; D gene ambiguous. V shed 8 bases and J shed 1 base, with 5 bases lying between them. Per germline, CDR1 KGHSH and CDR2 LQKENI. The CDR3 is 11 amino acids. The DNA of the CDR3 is TGTGCCAGCAGTCCCCAAGAGACCCAGTACTTC. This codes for CASSPQETQYF.

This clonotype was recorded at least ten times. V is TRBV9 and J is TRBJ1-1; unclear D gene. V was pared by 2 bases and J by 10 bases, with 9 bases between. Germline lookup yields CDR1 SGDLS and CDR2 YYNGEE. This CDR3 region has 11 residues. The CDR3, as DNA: TGTGCCAGCAGCGTTGGGGTAGGAGCTTTCTTT. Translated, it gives CASSVGVGAFF.

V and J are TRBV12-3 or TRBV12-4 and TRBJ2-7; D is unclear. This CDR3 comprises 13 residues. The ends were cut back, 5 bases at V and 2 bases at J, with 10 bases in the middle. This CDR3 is CASSPPYTYEQYF. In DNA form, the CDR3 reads TGTGCCAGCAGTCCTCCCTACACCTACGAGCAGTACTTC.

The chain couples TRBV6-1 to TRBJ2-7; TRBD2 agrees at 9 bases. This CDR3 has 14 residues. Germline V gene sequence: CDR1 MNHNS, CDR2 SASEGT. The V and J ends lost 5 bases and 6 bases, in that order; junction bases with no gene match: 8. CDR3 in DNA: TGTGCCAGCAGTCGAATAGCGGGAGCCCTCGAGCAGTACTTC. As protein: CASSRIAGALEQYF.

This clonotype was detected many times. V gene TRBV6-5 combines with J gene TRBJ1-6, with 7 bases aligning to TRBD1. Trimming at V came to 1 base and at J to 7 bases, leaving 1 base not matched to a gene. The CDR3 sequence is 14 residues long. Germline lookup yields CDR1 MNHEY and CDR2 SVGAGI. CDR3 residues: CASSYWTGNSPLHF. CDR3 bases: TGTGCCAGCAGTTACTGGACAGGCAATTCACCCCTCCACTTT.

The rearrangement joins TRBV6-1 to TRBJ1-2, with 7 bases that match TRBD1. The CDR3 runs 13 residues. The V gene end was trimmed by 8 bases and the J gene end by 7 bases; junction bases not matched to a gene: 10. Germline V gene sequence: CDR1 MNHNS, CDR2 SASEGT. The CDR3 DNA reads TGTGCCAGCGCGTACAGGGGAATGAGTGGCTACACCTTC. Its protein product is CASAYRGMSGYTF.

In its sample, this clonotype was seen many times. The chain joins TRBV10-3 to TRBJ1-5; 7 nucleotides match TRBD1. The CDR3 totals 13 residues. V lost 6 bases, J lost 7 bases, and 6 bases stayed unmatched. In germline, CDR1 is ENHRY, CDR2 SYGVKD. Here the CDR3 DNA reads TGTGCCATCAGAGCAGGGGGTGGCCAGCCCCAGCATTTT. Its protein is CAIRAGGGQPQHF.

The CDR3 here is CASSYGAGASYEQYF. CDR3 nucleotides: TGCGCCAGCAGTTACGGGGCAGGGGCATCCTACGAGCAGTACTTC. This chain uses TRBV5-1 with TRBJ2-7, with a tentative D call TRBD1 (6 bases). V lost 5 bases and J lost 1, with 16 bases in between. This CDR3 has 15 amino acids. CDR1 SGHRS and CDR2 YFSETQ come from the germline V gene.

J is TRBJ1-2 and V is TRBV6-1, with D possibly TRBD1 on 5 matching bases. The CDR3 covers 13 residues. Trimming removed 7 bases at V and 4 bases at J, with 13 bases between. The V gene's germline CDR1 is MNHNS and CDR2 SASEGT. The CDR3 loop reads CASKNRQVYGYTF. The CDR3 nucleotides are TGTGCCAGCAAAAACAGGCAGGTCTATGGCTACACCTTC.

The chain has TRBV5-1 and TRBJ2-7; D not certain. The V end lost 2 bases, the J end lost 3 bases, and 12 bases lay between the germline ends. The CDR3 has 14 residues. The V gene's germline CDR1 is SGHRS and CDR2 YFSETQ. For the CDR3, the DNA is TGCGCCAGCAGCTTCGACCAACCTAACTACGAGCAGTACTTC. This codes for CASSFDQPNYEQYF.

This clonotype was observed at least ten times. CDR3 protein: CASSEGRTAYGYTF. The CDR3 region has the DNA TGTGCCAGCAGCGAGGGAAGGACAGCGTATGGCTACACCTTC. This sequence joins TRBV7-9 and TRBJ1-2; a possible D gene is TRBD1 (6 bases). Germline V gene data show CDR1 as SEHNR and CDR2 as FQNEAQ (reference sequence). The CDR3 length is 14 residues. The V end lost 5 bases, the J end lost 5 bases, and 15 bases lay between the germline ends.

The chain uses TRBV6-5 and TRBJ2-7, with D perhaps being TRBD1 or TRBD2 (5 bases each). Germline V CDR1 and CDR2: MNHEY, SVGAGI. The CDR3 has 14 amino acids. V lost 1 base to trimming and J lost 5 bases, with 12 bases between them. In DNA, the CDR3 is TGTGCCAGCAGTTACTATGAGGGGTCCAACGAGCAGTACTTC. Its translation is CASSYYEGSNEQYF.

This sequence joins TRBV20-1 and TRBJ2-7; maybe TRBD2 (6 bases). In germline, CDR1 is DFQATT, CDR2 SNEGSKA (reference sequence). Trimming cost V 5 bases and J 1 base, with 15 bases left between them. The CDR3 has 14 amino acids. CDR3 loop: CSASGLLQSYEQYF. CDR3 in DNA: TGCAGTGCTTCCGGACTACTCCAGTCCTACGAGCAGTACTTC.

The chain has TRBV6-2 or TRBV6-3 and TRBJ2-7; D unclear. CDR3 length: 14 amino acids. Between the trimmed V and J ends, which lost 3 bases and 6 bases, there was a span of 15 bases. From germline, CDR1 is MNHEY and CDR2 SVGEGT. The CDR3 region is CASSYRLTGFEQYF. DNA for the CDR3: TGTGCCAGCAGTTATCGGCTAACTGGTTTCGAGCAGTACTTC.

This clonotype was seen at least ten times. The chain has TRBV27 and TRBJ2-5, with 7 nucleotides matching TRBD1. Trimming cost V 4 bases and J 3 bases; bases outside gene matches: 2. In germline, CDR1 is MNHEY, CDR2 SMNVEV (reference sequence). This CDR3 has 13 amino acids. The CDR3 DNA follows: TGTGCCAGCAGTTGGACAGGAGAAGAGACCCAGTACTTC. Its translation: CASSWTGEETQYF.